This T cell receptor beta chain was documented in a study of CD8 T cells in ankylosing spondylitis. Germline V lookup: CDR1 DFQATT, CDR2 SNEGSKA (reference sequence). V lost 0 bases, J lost 9 bases, and 3 bases stayed unmatched. This CDR3 has 12 residues. Regarding this clonotype: The antigen remains unidentified.

Notes on the study in general: What seemed typical of ankylosing spondylitis blood was a TCR beta motif built from eight highly homologous variants.

By quantitative 5'-RACE with molecular barcodes, the TCR beta libraries were made. MiXCR was run by TCRdb on the 5' RACE reads, yielding one entry per CDR3 protein. The sample holds a few hundred thousand distinct CDR3 sequences, roughly 13% seen once. The chain joins TRBV20-1 to TRBJ2-7; 9 nucleotides line up with TRBD2. Sequenced: blood, either unsorted or a sorted T cell fraction (not recorded which). This receptor was obtained from a male donor with ankylosing spondylitis. In DNA, the CDR3 is TGCAGTGCTAGAGAAGCGGGAGGCGTGCAGTACGTC. This translates into CSAREAGGVQYV.